Below, 28 T cell receptor beta chains from the same sample are listed, as sequenced in a study of radiotherapy plus CTLA-4 blockade in lung cancer. Sequenced by immunoSEQ multiplex PCR; TCRdb stores in-frame clones only, minus some. The data contain more than 90,000 clones, 80% to 85% of them singletons. Sequenced here: peripheral blood, sampled from a patient treated with radiotherapy plus ipilimumab. Receptors were obtained from a human donor with non-small cell lung cancer that progressed on radiotherapy plus ipilimumab.

The chain joins TRBV5-4 to TRBJ2-1, with 9 bases matching TRBD2. There are 15 residues in the CDR3. Trimming removed 4 bases from V and 6 bases from J; junction bases left unmatched: 8. From germline, CDR1 is SGHNT and CDR2 YYREEE (reference sequence). The CDR3 here is CASSPLQTSGNEQFF. Written as DNA, the CDR3 is TGTGCCAGCAGCCCCCTACAGACTAGCGGCAATGAGCAGTTCTTC.

The rearrangement joins TRBV6-6 to TRBJ2-1, with D possibly being TRBD1 or TRBD2 (5 bases each). V was shortened by 5 bases and J by 7 bases, with 12 bases between the two germline ends. The germline gives CDR1 MNHNY, CDR2 SVGAGI (reference sequence). CDR3 size: 13 residues. CDR3 in amino acids: CASSTHEGNEQFF. The CDR3 region has the DNA TGTGCCAGCAGTACCCACGAGGGGAATGAGCAGTTCTTC.

The table lists this clone with a count of one. This rearrangement joins TRBV15 to TRBJ1-2; 9 bases map to TRBD1. Germline trimming cut 0 bases from V and 6 bases from J; bases unmatched to any gene: 8. The CDR3 totals 16 residues. Looked up from germline, CDR1 is LNHNV and CDR2 is YYDKDF (reference sequence). CDR3 DNA sequence: TGTGCCACCAGCAGAGAGGGGCGGGACAGGGTCGATGGCTACACCTTC. Its translation: CATSREGRDRVDGYTF. Filled out from reference TRBV15 and TRBJ1-2, the complete variable domain reads DAMVIQNPRYQVTQFGKPVTLSCSQTLNHNVMYWYQQKSSQAPKLLFHYYDKDFNNEADTPDNFQSRRPNTSFCFLDIRSPGLGDTAMYLCATSREGRDRVDGYTFGSGTRLTVV.

The chain carries TRBV7-8 and TRBJ2-7; D unresolved. CDR1 SGHVS and CDR2 FQNEAQ come from the germline V gene. Trimming took 5 bases from V and 6 from J, leaving 14 bases between them. This CDR3 region has 13 residues. For the CDR3, the DNA is TGTGCCAGCAGCCCAGTTATGGGCTCCGAGCAGTACTTC. Residues: CASSPVMGSEQYF.

The genes are TRBV5-1 and TRBJ2-5, with a tentative D call TRBD2 (7 bases). Germline lookup yields CDR1 SGHRS and CDR2 YFSETQ. V was clipped by 0 bases and J by 7 bases, with 16 bases between them. CDR3 length: 15 amino acids. CDR3 sequence (DNA): TGCGCCAGCAGCTTGGAGGCTAGCGGAGGGGGGACCCAGTACTTC. Protein product: CASSLEASGGGTQYF.

The chain joins TRBV11-1 to TRBJ2-7; 10 bases line up with TRBD1. After removal of 5 bases from V and 4 bases from J, the junction contained 5 bases not matched to a gene. Germline V gene data show CDR1 as SGHAT and CDR2 as FQDESV (reference sequence). This CDR3 contains 14 residues. The CDR3 DNA sequence: TGTGCCAGCAGCCTAGGACAGGGGGGATACGAGCAGTACTTC. Amino acids: CASSLGQGGYEQYF.

V is TRBV6-5 and J is TRBJ2-5; TRBD1 might be the D (6 bases). V was clipped by 5 bases and J by 2 bases, with 15 bases between them. CDR1 and CDR2 from the germline V gene are MNHEY and SVGAGI. The CDR3 extends over 15 amino acids. The CDR3 DNA follows: TGTGCCAGCAGTGCTACACAGGGCCCACAAGAGACCCAGTACTTC. It yields the protein CASSATQGPQETQYF.

V gene TRBV7-8 combines with J gene TRBJ2-2; D gene uncertain. V lost 2 bases, J lost 4 bases, and 14 bases lay in between. This CDR3 is 16 amino acids long. Germline V gene data show CDR1 as SGHVS and CDR2 as FQNEAQ. The CDR3 sequence is CASSLYVERGTGELFF. DNA of the CDR3: TGTGCCAGCAGCTTATATGTAGAGCGCGGCACCGGGGAGCTGTTTTTT.

The V gene is TRBV28, the J gene TRBJ2-1; D is possibly TRBD1 or TRBD2 (5 bases each). The CDR3 is 10 amino acids. The V end lost 6 bases, the J end lost 8 bases, and 5 bases lay between the germline ends. CDR1 and CDR2 (germline): MDHEN, SYDVKM. The CDR3 DNA reads TGTGCCAGCAGGGGACATGAGCAGTTCTTC. Its translation is CASRGHEQFF.

The V gene is TRBV10-3, the J gene TRBJ2-6; a weak D match, TRBD1 (5 bases). Germline V gene lookup returns CDR1 ENHRY and CDR2 SYGVKD. There are 15 residues in the CDR3. Between the trimmed V and J ends, which lost 9 bases and 0 bases, there was a span of 12 bases. The CDR3 protein is CAILTEISGANVLTF. The CDR3 nucleotides read TGTGCCATACTGACAGAGATCTCTGGGGCCAACGTCCTGACTTTC.

The chain carries TRBV30 and TRBJ2-2; D is uncertain. Trimming shortened V by 0 bases and J by 5 bases, and 10 bases separated the two germline ends. The V gene's germline CDR1 is GTSNPN and CDR2 SVGIG (reference sequence). The CDR3 consists of 14 residues. Here the CDR3 DNA reads TGTGCCTGGAGTGTCCTGACCGGGACCGGGGAGCTGTTTTTT. This gives the protein CAWSVLTGTGELFF.

The chain uses TRBV28 and TRBJ2-3; possibly TRBD2 for D (5 bases). Germline loops: CDR1 MDHEN, CDR2 SYDVKM. This CDR3 spans 15 amino acids. Trimming cost V 5 bases and J 1 base, with 13 bases left between them. The CDR3 here is CASSVGLPGTDTQYF. As DNA, the CDR3 is TGTGCCAGCAGTGTCGGACTCCCTGGCACAGATACGCAGTATTTT.

The V gene is TRBV12-5, the J gene TRBJ2-1; 11 bases align to TRBD2. The CDR3 is 20 residues long. Germline V gene lookup returns CDR1 LGHNT and CDR2 FRNRAP. Trimming removed 2 bases from V and 0 bases from J; junction bases left unmatched: 12. In DNA, the CDR3 is TGTGCTAGTGGTTTGCCCCTATTAGCGGGAGGGCCCGCCTCCTACAATGAGCAGTTCTTC. This sequence encodes CASGLPLLAGGPASYNEQFF. The full variable domain, completed using reference TRBV12-5 and TRBJ2-1, is DARVTQTPRHKVTEMGQEVTMRCQPILGHNTVFWYRQTMMQGLELLAYFRNRAPLDDSGMPKDRFSAEMPDATLATLKIQPSEPRDSAVYFCASGLPLLAGGPASYNEQFFGPGTRLTVL.

V gene TRBV9 combines with J gene TRBJ2-2; tentatively, D is TRBD2 (5 bases). V was cut by 0 bases and J by 5 bases, with 11 bases left in between. CDR1 and CDR2 (germline): SGDLS, YYNGEE. There are 15 residues in the CDR3. The CDR3 is CASSVGTQVTGELFF. The CDR3 nucleotides are TGTGCCAGCAGCGTAGGGACTCAAGTTACCGGGGAGCTGTTTTTT.

V and J are TRBV27 and TRBJ2-5; TRBD1 aligns across 7 bases. The CDR3 covers 14 residues. V dropped 2 bases and J dropped 2; count of bases not matched to a gene: 2. Germline-derived CDR1 and CDR2 are MNHEY and SMNVEV (reference sequence). The CDR3 DNA follows: TGTGCCAGCAGTTTAATCAGGGGGCAAGAGACCCAGTACTTC. Translated: CASSLIRGQETQYF.

The chain recombines TRBV5-1 with TRBJ1-1; the match to TRBD1 covers 7 bases. The V segment lost 0 bases and the J segment 0 bases; nucleotides outside the gene matches: 8. The germline V gene encodes CDR1 SGHRS and CDR2 YFSETQ. The CDR3 covers 17 residues. The CDR3 DNA reads TGCGCCAGCAGCTTGGCGGGACAGACTTTCATGAACACTGAAGCTTTCTTT. Encoded protein: CASSLAGQTFMNTEAFF.

The chain carries TRBV9 and TRBJ2-3; 7 positions agree with TRBD2. Unmatched junction bases numbered 5, after V lost 1 base and J lost 0 bases. CDR1 is SGDLS, CDR2 YYNGEE, per germline. The CDR3 runs to 16 residues. DNA of the CDR3: TGTGCCAGCAGCGTACTAGCGGATCCTAGCACAGATACGCAGTATTTT. This translates into CASSVLADPSTDTQYF.

A single count supports this clone. In nucleotides, the CDR3 is TGCGCCAGCAGTGAGCGACCTGAGCAGTTCTTC. Its translation: CASSERPEQFF. The chain couples TRBV10-2 to TRBJ2-1; D gene ambiguous. Germline CDR1 and CDR2: WSHSY and SAAADI. Deletions cut 2 bases from V and 9 bases from J, with 5 bases between. The CDR3 has 11 amino acids.

The chain carries TRBV30 and TRBJ2-1, with 7 nucleotides matching TRBD2. The germline V gene has CDR1 GTSNPN and CDR2 SVGIG (reference sequence). This CDR3 is 15 amino acids long. The V segment lost 4 bases and the J segment 2 bases; nucleotides outside the gene matches: 8. The CDR3 reads CAWISESGTYNEQFF. The CDR3, as DNA: TGTGCCTGGATTAGTGAAAGCGGGACCTACAATGAGCAGTTCTTC. The whole variable domain, filled in from reference TRBV30 and TRBJ2-1, reads SQTIHQWPATLVQPVGSPLSLECTVEGTSNPNLYWYRQAAGRGLQLLFYSVGIGQISSEVPQNLSASRPQDRQFILSSKKLLLSDSGFYLCAWISESGTYNEQFFGPGTRLTVL.

The V and J genes are TRBV6-1 and TRBJ1-1; D uncertain. V shed 7 bases and J shed 6 bases, with 21 bases lying between them. The V gene's germline CDR1 is MNHNS and CDR2 SASEGT. The CDR3 runs to 15 residues. The chain's CDR3 is CASKPFRTLRAEAFF. CDR3 nucleotide sequence: TGTGCCAGCAAACCGTTTCGTACGTTGCGGGCTGAAGCTTTCTTT.

This clone was counted a single time. This rearrangement joins TRBV30 to TRBJ2-7, with a possible D match to TRBD2 (6 bases). V was shortened by 0 bases and J by 0 bases, with 9 bases between the two germline ends. The CDR3 is made up of 14 amino acids. Per the germline V gene, CDR1 is GTSNPN and CDR2 is SVGIG (reference sequence). The CDR3 DNA reads TGTGCCTGGAGTGTTGGAGGGAGCTCCTACGAGCAGTACGTC. Protein product: CAWSVGGSSYEQYV.

The J gene is TRBJ2-7, the V gene TRBV11-2; maybe TRBD2 (5 bases). The V end lost 1 base, the J end lost 0 bases, and 10 bases lay between the germline ends. CDR1 SGHAT and CDR2 FQNNGV come from the germline V gene. The CDR3 runs 15 residues. CDR3 nucleotides: TGTGCCAGCAGCTTAGGGCGGGTCAGCTCCTACGAGCAGTACTTC. Its translation: CASSLGRVSSYEQYF.

The chain recombines TRBV14 with TRBJ1-4; 7 nucleotides match TRBD1. There are 15 residues in the CDR3. Germline CDR1 is SGHDN and CDR2 is FVKESK. Germline trimming cut 1 base from V and 8 bases from J; bases unmatched to any gene: 7. The CDR3, as DNA: TGTGCCAGCAGCCAAGCGAGGGGGCTGGCGGAAAAACTGTTTTTT. Its protein is CASSQARGLAEKLFF. Using reference TRBV14 and TRBJ1-4 for the parts outside the CDR3, the full variable domain is EAGVTQFPSHSVIEKGQTVTLRCDPISGHDNLYWYRRVMGKEIKFLLHFVKESKQDESGMPNNRFLAERTGGTYSTLKVQPAELEDSGVYFCASSQARGLAEKLFFGSGTQLSVL.

V gene TRBV11-2 combines with J gene TRBJ1-2, with D perhaps matching TRBD1 (5 bases). The CDR3 sequence is 13 residues long. Germline V CDR1 and CDR2: SGHAT, FQNNGV. Trimming took off 5 bases at V and 5 bases at J, with 12 bases between the two ends. The CDR3 spells CASSGTGGYGYTF. Here the CDR3 DNA reads TGTGCCAGCAGCGGGACTGGGGGATATGGCTACACCTTC.

The chain employs TRBV29-1 and TRBJ1-3; D gene uncertain. CDR3 size: 14 residues. Germline CDR1 and CDR2: SQVTM and ANQGSEA. V gave up 6 bases and J gave up 1 base, with 13 bases separating them. CDR3 in amino acids: CSVDDGKSGNTIYF. CDR3 DNA sequence: TGCAGCGTCGATGACGGAAAGTCTGGAAACACCATATATTTT. Drawing the rest from reference TRBV29-1 and TRBJ1-3, the complete variable domain is SAVISQKPSRDICQRGTSLTIQCQVDSQVTMMFWYRQQPGQSLTLIATANQGSEATYESGFVIDKFPISRPNLTFSTLTVSNMSPEDSSIYLCSVDDGKSGNTIYFGEGSWLTVV.

The table lists this clone with a few counts. The rearrangement uses TRBV28 and TRBJ1-1; 9 bases fit TRBD1. The CDR3 consists of 13 residues. The V gene end was trimmed by 6 bases and the J gene end by 6 bases; junction bases not matched to a gene: 5. Looked up from germline, CDR1 is MDHEN and CDR2 is SYDVKM. CDR3 sequence: CASRDRGVAEAFF. The CDR3, as DNA: TGTGCCAGCAGAGACAGGGGGGTTGCTGAAGCTTTCTTT.

This chain uses TRBV27 with TRBJ1-1, with a tentative D call TRBD1 (6 bases). The CDR3 totals 14 residues. Trimming left V 4 bases short and J 2 bases short, with 11 bases between. The V gene's germline CDR1 is MNHEY and CDR2 SMNVEV (reference sequence). The CDR3 nucleotides read TGTGCCAGCAGTTGGGGGCAGGGAAACACTGAAGCTTTCTTT. This gives the protein CASSWGQGNTEAFF.

The CDR3 sequence: CASKRTVDYEQYF. For the CDR3, the DNA is TGTGCCAGTAAGAGGACAGTGGATTACGAGCAGTACTTC. V usage is TRBV19 and J usage is TRBJ2-7; perhaps TRBD1 as D (6 bases). The CDR3 runs 13 residues. Trimming took 7 bases from V and 4 from J, leaving 14 bases between them. Germline V lookup: CDR1 LNHDA, CDR2 SQIVND (reference sequence).